Following are 30 T cell receptor beta chains from one sample sequenced in a study of TIL therapy for anti-PD-1-resistant metastatic lung cancer. This was the immunoSEQ v3 assay. Data came from immunoSEQ multiplex PCR; TCRdb stores just in-frame clones and leaves some out. The sample yields fewer than 65,000 clones, roughly four fifths seen once. Documented time point: pre-treatment sample, taken before nivolumab and TIL therapy. This specimen was blood, taken at baseline. These receptors originate from a person aged 25 to 85 with non-small cell lung cancer.

This sequence joins TRBV29-1 and TRBJ2-7; possible D gene TRBD1, 5 bases. The CDR3 is made up of 14 amino acids. Germline assignment: CDR1 SQVTM and CDR2 ANQGSEA. Trimming left V 6 bases short and J 7 bases short, with 22 bases between. The CDR3 here is CSVSSWGRPREQYF. CDR3 nucleotides: TGCAGCGTCAGTTCCTGGGGCCGCCCTCGGGAGCAGTACTTC.

V gene TRBV5-1 combines with J gene TRBJ1-3, with D uncertain. Germline assignment: CDR1 SGHRS and CDR2 YFSETQ. The ends were cut back, 8 bases at V and 0 bases at J, with 9 bases in the middle. The CDR3 consists of 13 residues. The CDR3 region has the DNA TGCGCCAGTAGGATTTACTCTGGAAACACCATATATTTT. Protein product: CASRIYSGNTIYF.

The chain carries TRBV5-8 and TRBJ2-7, with a possible D match to TRBD1 (5 bases). V lost 0 bases to trimming and J lost 1 base, with 11 bases between them. The CDR3 covers 15 residues. Germline CDR1 SGHTS, CDR2 YDEGEE. This CDR3 is CASSLGSQGSYEQYF. Written as DNA, the CDR3 is TGTGCCAGCAGCTTGGGGTCCCAGGGATCCTACGAGCAGTACTTC.

The chain uses TRBV28 and TRBJ1-5; D is unresolved. CDR1 and CDR2 (germline): MDHEN, SYDVKM. This CDR3 is built from 14 residues. The V gene lost 7 bases and the J gene lost 0 bases, with 10 bases spanning the gap. The CDR3 loop reads CASTQLYSNQPQHF. Written as DNA, the CDR3 is TGTGCCAGCACCCAGCTTTATAGCAATCAGCCCCAGCATTTT.

The CDR3 reads CASSPNPSGTGELFF. CDR3 coding DNA: TGCGCCAGCAGCCCCAACCCAAGCGGCACCGGGGAGCTGTTTTTT. This sequence joins TRBV4-1 and TRBJ2-2; a weak D match, TRBD2 (5 bases). There are 15 residues in the CDR3. Germline loops: CDR1 MGHRA, CDR2 YSYEKL. V was shortened by 4 bases and J by 4 bases, with 13 bases between the two germline ends.

The V and J genes are TRBV18 and TRBJ1-2; 10 positions match TRBD1. The CDR3 contains 15 residues. The V gene end was trimmed by 3 bases and the J gene end by 4 bases; junction bases not matched to a gene: 5. Germline V lookup: CDR1 KGHSH, CDR2 LQKENI. The CDR3 DNA reads as TGTGCCAGCTCACCGCGGGACAGGGGAGTCTATGGCTACACCTTC. It encodes CASSPRDRGVYGYTF.

The chain recombines TRBV19 with TRBJ1-1; the D is unclear. The CDR3 sequence is 14 residues long. Trimming left V 3 bases short and J 6 bases short, with 14 bases between. Germline lookup yields CDR1 LNHDA and CDR2 SQIVND (reference sequence). CDR3 sequence: CASSISNLRAEAFF. Here the CDR3 DNA reads TGTGCCAGTAGTATTTCGAACCTAAGGGCTGAAGCTTTCTTT.

The rearrangement links TRBV28 to TRBJ1-2, with D possibly matching TRBD1 (5 bases). The CDR3 consists of 14 residues. In germline, CDR1 is MDHEN, CDR2 SYDVKM. The V end lost 7 bases, the J end lost 2 bases, and 14 bases lay between the germline ends. CDR3 sequence (DNA): TGTGCCAGCAAACCCGCGACAGTGAACTATGGCTACACCTTC. It yields the protein CASKPATVNYGYTF.

This CDR3 reads CASSDSQQTTNEKLFF. The CDR3 nucleotides read TGCGCCAGCAGCGACTCTCAGCAGACAACTAATGAAAAACTGTTTTTT. V and J are TRBV5-1 and TRBJ1-4; the D is unclear. V was pared by 4 bases and J by 0 bases, with 13 bases between. The V gene's germline CDR1 is SGHRS and CDR2 YFSETQ. The CDR3 spans 16 residues.

The gene calls are TRBV28 and TRBJ2-2, with TRBD1 matching over 11 bases. Germline lookup yields CDR1 MDHEN and CDR2 SYDVKM. Trimming removed 7 bases from V and 6 bases from J; junction bases left unmatched: 7. The CDR3 covers 15 residues. The CDR3 loop is CASTELGQGAGELFF. DNA of the CDR3: TGTGCCAGCACCGAGTTGGGACAGGGGGCCGGGGAGCTGTTTTTT.

This chain links TRBV2 with TRBJ2-1, with a possible D match to TRBD2 (5 bases). The germline V and J ends were trimmed by 2 bases and 4 bases, with 9 bases remaining between them. This CDR3 has 14 residues. CDR1 and CDR2 (germline): SNHLY, FYNNEI. CDR3 protein: CASSELRVYNEQFF. The DNA of the CDR3 is TGTGCCAGCAGTGAATTGAGGGTGTACAATGAGCAGTTCTTC.

The rearrangement links TRBV14 to TRBJ1-4; 7 nucleotides match TRBD1. V gave up 4 bases and J gave up 0 bases; unmatched junction bases: 8. CDR1 is SGHDN and CDR2 is FVKESK in the germline V gene. The CDR3 loop spans 17 amino acids. CDR3 DNA: TGTGCCAGCAGCCGAGGGGGACAGTCTGCAACTAATGAAAAACTGTTTTTT. Protein sequence: CASSRGGQSATNEKLFF.

The gene calls are TRBV5-1 and TRBJ2-5, with TRBD2 matching 14 bases. The V gene end was trimmed by 4 bases and the J gene end by 4 bases; junction bases not matched to a gene: 3. Germline V gene data show CDR1 as SGHRS and CDR2 as YFSETQ. The CDR3 loop spans 15 amino acids. DNA for the CDR3: TGCGCCAGCAGCATCGGACTAGCGGGAGGAGAGACCCAGTACTTC. It translates to CASSIGLAGGETQYF. The variable domain in full, with the rest retrieved from reference TRBV5-1 and TRBJ2-5, is KAGVTQTPRYLIKTRGQQVTLSCSPISGHRSVSWYQQTPGQGLQFLFEYFSETQRNKGNFPGRFSGRQFSNSRSEMNVSTLELGDSALYLCASSIGLAGGETQYFGPGTRLLVL.

This clone was detected only a few times. The chain joins TRBV28 to TRBJ1-2, with D uncertain. V was shortened by 3 bases and J by 5 bases, with 10 bases between the two germline ends. CDR1 and CDR2 from the germline V gene are MDHEN and SYDVKM. The CDR3 spans 13 residues. The CDR3 DNA follows: TGTGCCAGCAGTTTCGGCAGGTATTATGGCTACACCTTC. Translated: CASSFGRYYGYTF.

The chain has TRBV29-1 and TRBJ2-1; no firm D call. Trimming stripped 1 base from V and 4 bases from J, with 11 bases between. CDR1 is SQVTM, CDR2 ANQGSEA, per germline. The CDR3 is made up of 14 amino acids. For the CDR3, the DNA is TGCAGCGTTGAAGGTCTAGACGATTACAATGAGCAGTTCTTC. Translation: CSVEGLDDYNEQFF.

The chain joins TRBV10-2 to TRBJ1-1, with D possibly being TRBD1 (6 bases). The germline gives CDR1 WSHSY, CDR2 SAAADI. The CDR3 runs to 13 residues. V shed 10 bases and J shed 1 base, with 13 bases lying between them. The CDR3, as DNA: TGCGCCACCCAGGGACAACCGAACACTGAAGCTTTCTTT. It yields the protein CATQGQPNTEAFF.

The chain joins TRBV28 to TRBJ2-6; D remains unclear. The V end lost 7 bases, the J end lost 9 bases, and 16 bases lay between the germline ends. The CDR3 loop spans 14 amino acids. CDR1 is MDHEN and CDR2 is SYDVKM in the germline V gene. The CDR3 region is CASNLEGNNNVLTF. DNA for the CDR3: TGTGCCAGCAATTTGGAAGGCAACAACAACGTCCTGACTTTC.

The genes are TRBV2 and TRBJ2-1; the D is unclear. Trimming stripped 5 bases from V and 4 bases from J, with 9 bases between. There are 13 residues in the CDR3. Germline V CDR1 and CDR2: SNHLY, FYNNEI. CDR3 residues: CASSPSQYNEQFF. Here the CDR3 DNA reads TGTGCCAGCAGTCCCTCCCAGTACAATGAGCAGTTCTTC.

This clone appeared a few times. The J gene is TRBJ2-7, the V gene TRBV5-6; D is ambiguous. The germline gives CDR1 SGHDT, CDR2 YYEEEE. The V gene lost 1 base and the J gene lost 0 bases, with 11 bases spanning the gap. This CDR3 spans 15 amino acids. CDR3 sequence (DNA): TGTGCCAGCAGCTTGCCAGGACCAGACTCCTACGAGCAGTACTTC. It yields the protein CASSLPGPDSYEQYF.

The chain employs TRBV28 and TRBJ2-1; TRBD2 aligns across 7 bases. V was clipped by 2 bases and J by 10 bases; unmatched bases: 11. The CDR3 covers 15 residues. Per the germline V gene, CDR1 is MDHEN and CDR2 is SYDVKM. CDR3 coding DNA: TGTGCCAGCAGTTTAGAAGCGGGGACCTCAATCGAGCAGTTCTTC. As protein: CASSLEAGTSIEQFF.

The chain combines TRBV4-2 with TRBJ2-3; 10 nucleotides align to TRBD2. Germline assignment: CDR1 LGHNA and CDR2 YNFKEQ. V lost 4 bases and J lost 2; bases outside the gene matches: 12. The CDR3 contains 18 residues. The CDR3 DNA is TGTGCCAGCAGCCTAAGCGTCCTTAGCGGGGGGTCCACAGATACGCAGTATTTT. Its protein is CASSLSVLSGGSTDTQYF.

The genes are TRBV30 and TRBJ1-1; unclear D gene. The CDR3 sequence is 11 residues long. Trimming took 3 bases from V and 1 from J, leaving 3 bases between them. CDR1 and CDR2 (germline): GTSNPN, SVGIG (reference sequence). CDR3 DNA sequence: TGTGCCTGGAGCCGGAACACTGAAGCTTTCTTT. Protein: CAWSRNTEAFF.

The table lists this clone with a few counts. The chain carries TRBV11-3 and TRBJ2-1, with D possibly being TRBD1 (5 bases). Trimming removed 1 base at V and 8 bases at J, with 12 bases between. This CDR3 has 14 residues. The germline CDR1 and CDR2 sequences are SGHNT and YENEEA. The CDR3 bases are TGTGCCAGCAGCTTAGTGGGTCAGGGCGATGAGCAGTTCTTC. Translated, it gives CASSLVGQGDEQFF.

The gene calls are TRBV7-2 and TRBJ2-2, with 11 positions matching TRBD1. J was trimmed by 14 bases and V by 5 bases; bases with no gene match: 4. This CDR3 region has 12 residues. Germline CDR1 and CDR2: SGHTA and FQGNSA. The CDR3 loop is CASSAGQGVLFF. The CDR3 DNA is TGTGCCAGCAGCGCGGGACAGGGGGTCCTGTTTTTT.

The chain carries TRBV9 and TRBJ1-6, with 9 bases aligning to TRBD1. V was pared by 3 bases and J by 7 bases, with 5 bases of the junction left unmatched. The CDR3 loop spans 15 amino acids. In germline, CDR1 is SGDLS, CDR2 YYNGEE. CDR3 sequence: CASSASGTGNSPLHF. In DNA, the CDR3 is TGTGCCAGCAGCGCCTCCGGGACAGGGAATTCACCCCTCCACTTT.

This clone was seen just once. The chain couples TRBV11-2 to TRBJ2-1; 8 bases map to TRBD1. CDR3 length: 16 residues. J lost 2 bases, V lost 1 base, and 4 bases had no gene match. Germline values: CDR1 SGHAT, CDR2 FQNNGV. In DNA, the CDR3 is TGTGCCAGCAGCTTAGCGGGACAGGTGACCTACAATGAGCAGTTCTTC. Translated: CASSLAGQVTYNEQFF.

The chain couples TRBV11-2 to TRBJ2-7, with D unclear. CDR3 size: 14 residues. Germline values: CDR1 SGHAT, CDR2 FQNNGV. V gave up 2 bases and J gave up 0 bases, with 8 bases separating them. This CDR3 reads CASSLYGASYEQYF. CDR3 nucleotides: TGTGCCAGCAGCTTATACGGTGCCTCCTACGAGCAGTACTTC. Full variable domain (outside the CDR3, taken from reference TRBV11-2 and TRBJ2-7): EAGVAQSPRYKIIEKRQSVAFWCNPISGHATLYWYQQILGQGPKLLIQFQNNGVVDDSQLPKDRFSAERLKGVDSTLKIQPAKLEDSAVYLCASSLYGASYEQYFGPGTRLTVT.

This chain joins TRBV7-8 and TRBJ1-1; D remains ambiguous. The CDR3 is 16 amino acids. CDR1 is SGHVS, CDR2 FQNEAQ, per germline. Trimming stripped 0 bases from V and 0 bases from J, with 11 bases between. The CDR3: CASSLARTSMNTEAFF. CDR3 sequence (DNA): TGTGCCAGCAGCTTAGCCCGAACGTCCATGAACACTGAAGCTTTCTTT.

The chain is built from TRBV5-1 and TRBJ2-7; 9 bases are a match to TRBD1. The CDR3 is 14 residues long. Germline-derived CDR1 and CDR2 are SGHRS and YFSETQ. The V and J ends lost 0 bases and 7 bases, in that order; junction bases with no gene match: 5. DNA of the CDR3: TGCGCCAGCAGCTTGGGACAGGGGGTCTTTGAGCAGTACTTC. Its translation is CASSLGQGVFEQYF.

Details on this clone: The junction departs from germline at one end; a sequencing error may be responsible. V is TRBV5-1 and J is TRBJ2-3, with TRBD1 identical over 7 bases. The CDR3 sequence is 14 residues long. The germline V gene encodes CDR1 SGHRS and CDR2 YFSETQ. CDR3 sequence: CASNLGTDLGTQYF. CDR3 DNA: TGCGCCAGCAACTTGGGGACAGATCTGGGTACGCAGTATTTT.